This entry features one T cell receptor beta chain sequence. Its antigen is not known. The V end was cut by 2 bases, the J end by 0 bases, with 14 bases between. From germline, CDR1 is MDHEN and CDR2 SYDVKM. The CDR3 contains 17 residues. The record originates from a study of cytomegalovirus exposure and HLA in healthy donors. Findings of the study overall: Another analysis was done later, and it associated around 16,000 TCR beta sequences with HLA alleles at 0.05 false discovery rate.

60 Vbeta and 13 Jbeta primers were used in PCR. The assay was immunoSEQ multiplex PCR, and TCRdb's table has in-frame clones only and misses some. This sample has under 250,000 clones, with more than 75% found just once. The sequenced material came from PBMCs. The origin of this receptor is a male donor in good health and CMV-seronegative. The chain recombines TRBV28 with TRBJ2-4, with D perhaps matching TRBD1 (5 bases). The CDR3 sequence is CASSLDGAGLAKNIQYF. In DNA, the CDR3 is TGTGCCAGCAGTTTAGATGGTGCAGGGCTAGCCAAAAACATTCAGTACTTC.